This T cell receptor beta chain emerged from a study of T-cell memory formation after mild COVID-19. Germline values: CDR1 LGHNA, CDR2 YSLEER. V lost 0 bases to trimming and J lost 2 bases, with 18 bases between them. This CDR3 region has 18 residues. MiXCR, run by TCRdb on the 5' RACE reads, gives a single entry per CDR3 protein. The table has around 340,000 distinct CDR3 sequences, 10% to 15% seen once; the top ten hold about 21%. This clonotype was picked up a small number of times. The antigen remains undetermined. Study-wide findings and caveats: Most CD4+ clones that shrank were in CM and EM, while CD8+ ones turned up in EMRA. CD4+ bias marked clones expanding day 15 to 37, unlike balanced contracting clones.

The sample consisted of PBMCs or a T cell subset sorted from them (not recorded which). The receptor's source is a young man who had mild COVID-19 (a few samples of this study predate the infection). Cell type and time point are not known. This chain connects TRBV4-3 to TRBJ2-3; no firm D call. The CDR3 bases are TGCGCCAGCAGCCAAGAAGACGGAGTCGGCAGACCCACAGATACGCAGTATTTT. As protein: CASSQEDGVGRPTDTQYF.